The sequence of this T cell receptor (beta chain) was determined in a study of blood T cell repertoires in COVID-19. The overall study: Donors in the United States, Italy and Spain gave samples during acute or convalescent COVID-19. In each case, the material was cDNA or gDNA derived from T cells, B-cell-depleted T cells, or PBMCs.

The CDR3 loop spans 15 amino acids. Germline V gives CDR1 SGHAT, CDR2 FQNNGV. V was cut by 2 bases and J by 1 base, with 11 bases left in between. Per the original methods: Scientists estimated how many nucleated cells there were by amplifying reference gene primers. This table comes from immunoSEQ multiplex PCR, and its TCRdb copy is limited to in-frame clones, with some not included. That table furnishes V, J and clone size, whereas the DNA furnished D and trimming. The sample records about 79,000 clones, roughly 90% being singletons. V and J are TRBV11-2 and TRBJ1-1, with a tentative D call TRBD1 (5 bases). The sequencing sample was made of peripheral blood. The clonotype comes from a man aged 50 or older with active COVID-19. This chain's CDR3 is CASSLSGGRNTEAFF. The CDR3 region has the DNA TGTGCCAGCAGCTTATCTGGGGGGAGGAACACTGAAGCTTTCTTT.